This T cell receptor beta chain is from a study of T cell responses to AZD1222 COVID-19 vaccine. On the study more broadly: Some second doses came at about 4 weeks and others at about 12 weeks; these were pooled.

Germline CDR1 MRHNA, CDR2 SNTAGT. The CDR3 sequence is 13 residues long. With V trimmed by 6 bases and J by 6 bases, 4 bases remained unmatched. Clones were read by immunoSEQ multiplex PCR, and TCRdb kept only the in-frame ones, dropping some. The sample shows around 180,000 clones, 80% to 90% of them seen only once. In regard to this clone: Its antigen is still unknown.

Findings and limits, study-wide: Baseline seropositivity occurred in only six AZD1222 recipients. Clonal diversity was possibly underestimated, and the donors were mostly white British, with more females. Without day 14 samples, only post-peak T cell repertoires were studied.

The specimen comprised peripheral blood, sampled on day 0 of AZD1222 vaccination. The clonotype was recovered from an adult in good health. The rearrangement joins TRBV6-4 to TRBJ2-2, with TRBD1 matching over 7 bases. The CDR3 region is CASSDRAAGELFF. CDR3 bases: TGTGCCAGCAGCGACAGGGCGGCCGGGGAGCTGTTTTTT.